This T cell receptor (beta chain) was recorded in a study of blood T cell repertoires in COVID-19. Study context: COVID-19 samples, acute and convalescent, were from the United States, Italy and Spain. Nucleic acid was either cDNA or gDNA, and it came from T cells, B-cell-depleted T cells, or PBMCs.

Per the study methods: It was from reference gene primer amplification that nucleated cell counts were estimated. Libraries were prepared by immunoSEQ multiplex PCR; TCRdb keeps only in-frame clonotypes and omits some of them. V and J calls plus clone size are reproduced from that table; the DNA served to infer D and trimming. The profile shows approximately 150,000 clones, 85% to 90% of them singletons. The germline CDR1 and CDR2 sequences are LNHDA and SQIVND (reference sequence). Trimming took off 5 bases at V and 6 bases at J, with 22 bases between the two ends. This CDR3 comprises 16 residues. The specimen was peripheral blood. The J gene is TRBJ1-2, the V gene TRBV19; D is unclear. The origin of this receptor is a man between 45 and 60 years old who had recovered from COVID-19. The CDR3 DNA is TGTGCCAGTAGTGAAGGGCCCGGACCTCGGGAGGATGGCTACACCTTC. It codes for CASSEGPGPREDGYTF.